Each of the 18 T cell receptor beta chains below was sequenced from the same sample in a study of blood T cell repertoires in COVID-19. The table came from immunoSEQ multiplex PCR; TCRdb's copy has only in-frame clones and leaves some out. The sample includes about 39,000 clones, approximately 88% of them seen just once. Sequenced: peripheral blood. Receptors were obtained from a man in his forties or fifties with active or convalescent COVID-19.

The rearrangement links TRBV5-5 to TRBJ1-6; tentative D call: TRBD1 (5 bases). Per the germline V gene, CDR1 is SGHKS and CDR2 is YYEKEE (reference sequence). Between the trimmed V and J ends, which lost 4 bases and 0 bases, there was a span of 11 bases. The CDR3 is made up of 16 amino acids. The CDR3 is CASSPRQSSYNSPLHF. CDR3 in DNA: TGTGCCAGCAGCCCTCGACAGAGCTCCTATAATTCACCCCTCCACTTT.

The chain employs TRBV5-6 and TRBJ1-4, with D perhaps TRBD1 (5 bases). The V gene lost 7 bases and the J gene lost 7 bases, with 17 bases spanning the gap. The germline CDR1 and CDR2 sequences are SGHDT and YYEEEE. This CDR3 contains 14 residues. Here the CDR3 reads CASELGGISEKLFF. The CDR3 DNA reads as TGTGCCAGCGAGCTGGGGGGGATCAGTGAAAAACTGTTTTTT.

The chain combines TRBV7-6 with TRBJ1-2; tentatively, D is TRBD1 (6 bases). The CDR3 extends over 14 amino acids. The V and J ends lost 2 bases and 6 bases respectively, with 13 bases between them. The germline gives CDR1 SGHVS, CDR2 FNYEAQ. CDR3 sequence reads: CASSLSGGADGYTF. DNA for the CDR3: TGTGCCAGCAGCTTATCGGGGGGCGCGGATGGCTACACCTTC.

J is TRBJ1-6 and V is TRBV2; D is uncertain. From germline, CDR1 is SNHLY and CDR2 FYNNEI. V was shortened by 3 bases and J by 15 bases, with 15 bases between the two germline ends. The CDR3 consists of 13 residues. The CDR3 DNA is TGTGCCAGCAGTGATAGGGCAGGCGGGTACCTCCACTTT. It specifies CASSDRAGGYLHF. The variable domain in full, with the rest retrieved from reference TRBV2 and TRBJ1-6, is EPEVTQTPSHQVTQMGQEVILRCVPISNHLYFYWYRQILGQKVEFLVSFYNNEISEKSEIFDDQFSVERPDGSNFTLKIRSTKLEDSAMYFCASSDRAGGYLHFGNGTRLTVT.

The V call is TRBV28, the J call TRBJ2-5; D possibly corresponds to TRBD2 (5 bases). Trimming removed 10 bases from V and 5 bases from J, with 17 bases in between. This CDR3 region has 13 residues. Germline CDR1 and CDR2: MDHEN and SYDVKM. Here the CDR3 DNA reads TGTGCCACCGGTTCCCCGGGGTGGGAGACCCAGTACTTC. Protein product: CATGSPGWETQYF.

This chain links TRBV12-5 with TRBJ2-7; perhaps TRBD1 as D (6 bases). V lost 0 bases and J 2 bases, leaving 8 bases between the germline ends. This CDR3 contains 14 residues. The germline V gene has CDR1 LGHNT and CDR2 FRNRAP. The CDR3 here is CASGLVGDTYEQYF. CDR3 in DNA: TGTGCTAGTGGTTTGGTAGGGGACACCTACGAGCAGTACTTC. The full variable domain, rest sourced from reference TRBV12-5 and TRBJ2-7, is DARVTQTPRHKVTEMGQEVTMRCQPILGHNTVFWYRQTMMQGLELLAYFRNRAPLDDSGMPKDRFSAEMPDATLATLKIQPSEPRDSAVYFCASGLVGDTYEQYFGPGTRLTVT.

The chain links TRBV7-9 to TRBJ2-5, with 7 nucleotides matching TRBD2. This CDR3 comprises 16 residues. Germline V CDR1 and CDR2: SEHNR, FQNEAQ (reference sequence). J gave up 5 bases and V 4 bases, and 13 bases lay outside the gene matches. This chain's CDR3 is CASSSGSGGIVETQYF. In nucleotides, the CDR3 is TGTGCCAGCAGCTCCGGTTCGGGGGGTATAGTCGAGACCCAGTACTTC.

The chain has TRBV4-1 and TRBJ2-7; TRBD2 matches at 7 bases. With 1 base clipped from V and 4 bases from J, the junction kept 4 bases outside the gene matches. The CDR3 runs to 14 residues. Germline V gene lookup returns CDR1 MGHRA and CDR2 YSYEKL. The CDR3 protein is CASSQGSGAYEQYF. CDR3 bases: TGCGCCAGCAGCCAAGGGAGCGGGGCTTACGAGCAGTACTTC.

CDR3 loop: CASRTGQTYGYTF. The CDR3 DNA follows: TGTGCCAGCAGAACCGGACAGACTTATGGCTACACCTTC. V is TRBV6-5 and J is TRBJ1-2; weak D call: TRBD1 (6 bases). The germline V and J ends were trimmed by 6 bases and 5 bases, with 13 bases remaining between them. CDR3 length equals 13 residues. Germline V gene lookup returns CDR1 MNHEY and CDR2 SVGAGI.

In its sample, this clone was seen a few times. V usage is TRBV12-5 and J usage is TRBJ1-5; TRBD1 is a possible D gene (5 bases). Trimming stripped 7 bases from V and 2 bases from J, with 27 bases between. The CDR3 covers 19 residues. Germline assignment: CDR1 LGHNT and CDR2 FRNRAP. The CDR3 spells CASASLGAGRIEGNQPQHF. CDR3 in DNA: TGTGCTAGTGCATCTCTTGGGGCAGGGCGGATAGAAGGCAATCAGCCCCAGCATTTT.

CDR3 sequence (DNA): TGTGCCAGCAGCTATAGCGGGGGGGCCGGGGAGACCCAGTACTTC. Protein product: CASSYSGGAGETQYF. V and J are TRBV11-2 and TRBJ2-5; TRBD2 matches at 11 bases. With V trimmed by 4 bases and J by 5 bases, 6 bases remained unmatched. In germline, CDR1 is SGHAT, CDR2 FQNNGV. CDR3 length: 15 amino acids. The complete variable domain, with remaining parts taken from reference TRBV11-2 and TRBJ2-5, reads EAGVAQSPRYKIIEKRQSVAFWCNPISGHATLYWYQQILGQGPKLLIQFQNNGVVDDSQLPKDRFSAERLKGVDSTLKIQPAKLEDSAVYLCASSYSGGAGETQYFGPGTRLLVL.

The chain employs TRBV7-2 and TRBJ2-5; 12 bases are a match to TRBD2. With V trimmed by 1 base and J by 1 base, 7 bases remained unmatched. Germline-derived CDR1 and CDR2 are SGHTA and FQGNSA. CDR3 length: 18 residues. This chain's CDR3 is CASSLDLAGGLFQETQYF. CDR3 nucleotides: TGTGCCAGCAGCTTAGATCTAGCGGGGGGGCTCTTCCAAGAGACCCAGTACTTC.

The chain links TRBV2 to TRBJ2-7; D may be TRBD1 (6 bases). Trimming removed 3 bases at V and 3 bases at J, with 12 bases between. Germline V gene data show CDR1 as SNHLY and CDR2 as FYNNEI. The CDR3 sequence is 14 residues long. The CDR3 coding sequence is TGTGCCAGCAGTGAGGGGTGGACAGACTACGAGCAGTACTTC. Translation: CASSEGWTDYEQYF.

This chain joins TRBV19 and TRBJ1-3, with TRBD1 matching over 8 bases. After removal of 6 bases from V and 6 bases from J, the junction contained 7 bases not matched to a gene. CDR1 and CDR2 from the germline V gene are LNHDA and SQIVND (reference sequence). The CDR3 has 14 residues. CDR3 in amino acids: CASRDGQGINTIYF. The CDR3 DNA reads TGTGCCAGTAGAGACGGACAGGGCATAAACACCATATATTTT.

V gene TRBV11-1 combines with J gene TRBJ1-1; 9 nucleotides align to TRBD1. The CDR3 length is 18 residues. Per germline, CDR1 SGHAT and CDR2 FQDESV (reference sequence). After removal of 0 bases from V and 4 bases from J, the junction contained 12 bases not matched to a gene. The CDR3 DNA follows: TGTGCCAGCAGCTTAGCTAAAAACAGGGGGCAAGGGACCACTGAAGCTTTCTTT. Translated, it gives CASSLAKNRGQGTTEAFF.

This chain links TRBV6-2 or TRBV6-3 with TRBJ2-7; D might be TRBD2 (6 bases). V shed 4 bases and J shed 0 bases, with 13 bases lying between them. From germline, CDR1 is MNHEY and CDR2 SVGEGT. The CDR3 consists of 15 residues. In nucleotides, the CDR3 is TGTGCCAGCAGTTCCCTAGCGCAAAGCTCCTACGAGCAGTACTTC. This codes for CASSSLAQSSYEQYF.

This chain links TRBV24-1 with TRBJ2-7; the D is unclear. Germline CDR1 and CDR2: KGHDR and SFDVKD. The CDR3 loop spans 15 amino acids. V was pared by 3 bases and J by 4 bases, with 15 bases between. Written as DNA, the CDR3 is TGTGCCACCAGTGATACCTCAGTCATCGGGTACGAGCAGTACTTC. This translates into CATSDTSVIGYEQYF.

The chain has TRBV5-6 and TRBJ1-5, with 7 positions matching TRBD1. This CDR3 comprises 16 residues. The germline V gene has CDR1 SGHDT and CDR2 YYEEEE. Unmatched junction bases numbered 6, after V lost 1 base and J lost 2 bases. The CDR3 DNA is TGTGCCAGCAGCTTGAAGTCCGGGACAGGCAATCAGCCCCAGCATTTT. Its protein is CASSLKSGTGNQPQHF.